The 19 T cell receptor beta chains below come from one sample, sequenced in a study of T cell clonality in common variable immunodeficiency. Sequencing used immunoSEQ multiplex PCR; TCRdb keeps in-frame clones, though not all of them. In total the sample includes roughly 48,000 clones, none of them seen once. The sample was peripheral blood mononuclear cells. These receptors were collected from a person aged 18-70 years in good health.

This clone was picked up many times. The CDR3 end lies 3 residues beyond the end of the read and is filled in from the germline J gene. V and J are TRBV7-2 and TRBJ2-2, with 10 bases matching TRBD1. V dropped 5 bases and J dropped 4; count of bases not matched to a gene: 4. The CDR3 covers 15 residues. Germline values: CDR1 SGHTA, CDR2 FQGNSA. This chain's CDR3 is CASSPWTGGTGELFF. CDR3 DNA (partial): TGTGCCAGCAGCCCGTGGACAGGGGGCACCGGGGAG.

Only a few counts were recorded for this clone. The read ends 3 residues early relative to the CDR3; the germline J gene fills the gap. The genes are TRBV18 and TRBJ2-2; 7 bases fit TRBD1. The CDR3 contains 19 residues. Per germline, CDR1 KGHSH and CDR2 LQKENI. The CDR3 region is CASSRLTGTSGITNEKLFF. CDR3 bases read: TGTGCCAGCTCACGACTGACAGGGACCTCAGGAATAACTAATGAAAAG.

This clone was seen repeatedly, ten times or more. Sequencing ends 3 residues short of the CDR3 end; the germline J gene provides the rest. The rearrangement links TRBV10-3 to TRBJ2-2, with TRBD2 matching 10 bases. Germline CDR1 ENHRY, CDR2 SYGVKD. Trimming cost V 6 bases and J 2 bases; bases outside gene matches: 6. This CDR3 is 16 amino acids long. The part of the CDR3 DNA that was read is TGTGCCATCAGAAGGACTAGCGGAGATAACACCGGGGAG. Protein product: CAIRRTSGDNTGE. The full CDR3 sequence reads CAIRRTSGDNTGELFF.

In this sample, this clone turned up many times. The CDR3 is cut off 3 residues early in the read; its end comes from the germline J gene. V is TRBV7-9 and J is TRBJ2-7; the D gene is possibly TRBD2 (6 bases). CDR1 is SEHNR, CDR2 FQNEAQ, per germline (reference sequence). This CDR3 is 15 amino acids long. Between the trimmed V and J ends, which lost 2 bases and 4 bases, there was a span of 15 bases. CDR3 DNA, as far as it was read: TGTGCCAGCAGCTTATGGACTACGACTTCTTACGAG. It encodes CASSLWTTTSYE. The full CDR3 is CASSLWTTTSYEQYF.

This clone was detected many times. The CDR3 extends 3 residues past the end of the read, so its final part is completed from the germline J gene. This chain connects TRBV9 to TRBJ2-1; 10 bases map to TRBD2. Germline lookup yields CDR1 SGDLS and CDR2 YYNGEE. This CDR3 region has 15 residues. V gave up 4 bases and J gave up 0 bases; unmatched junction bases: 1. This CDR3 reads CASSSSGSSYNEQFF. CDR3 bases read: TGTGCCAGCAGCTCTAGCGGGAGCTCCTACAATGAG.

With respect to this clone: The read ends 3 residues early relative to the CDR3; the germline J gene fills the gap. The chain is built from TRBV6-1 and TRBJ2-3, with 8 nucleotides matching TRBD1. Germline CDR1 MNHNS, CDR2 SASEGT. CDR3 length equals 16 residues. The CDR3 sequence is CASSGVGQGSKQPQYF. The CDR3 DNA, read in part, is TGTGCCAGCAGTGGAGTCGGACAGGGAAGCAAACAGCCG.

In its sample, this clone was seen many times. Read data end 3 residues before the CDR3 end; the end is taken from the germline J gene. The chain has TRBV9 and TRBJ2-2, with TRBD1 matching over 7 bases. This CDR3 is 15 amino acids long. Germline V gene data show CDR1 as SGDLS and CDR2 as YYNGEE. The trim removed 3 bases at V and 2 bases at J, leaving 4 bases unmatched. CDR3 bases read: TGTGCCAGCAGCGGCCGGGACAGAAACACCGGGGAG. It translates to CASSGRDRNTGE. The whole CDR3 reads CASSGRDRNTGELFF. The variable domain in full, with the rest retrieved from reference TRBV9 and TRBJ2-2, is DSGVTQTPKHLITATGQRVTLRCSPRSGDLSVYWYQQSLDQGLQFLIQYYNGEERAKGNILERFSAQQFPDLHSELNLSSLELGDSALYFCASSGRDRNTGELFFGEGSRLTVL.

Many counts were recorded for this clone. Germline and junction disagree at one end, which may indicate a read error. The CDR3 goes on 3 residues after the read ends, and that part is filled in from the germline J gene. This rearrangement joins TRBV4-2 to TRBJ2-3; 7 nucleotides agree with TRBD2. This CDR3 has 14 residues. Germline V lookup: CDR1 LGHNA, CDR2 YNFKEQ. CDR3 sequence: CASSQGLGTDTQYF. Incomplete CDR3 DNA: TGCGCCAGCAGCCAAGGACTAGGCACAGATACG.

This clone was seen only a few times. The missing CDR3 end, 3 residues past where the read stops, is filled in from the germline J gene. V usage is TRBV11-2 and J usage is TRBJ2-7; 12 bases are shared with TRBD2. Germline assignment: CDR1 SGHAT and CDR2 FQNNGV. The CDR3 has 15 amino acids. With V trimmed by 4 bases and J by 2 bases, 3 bases remained unmatched. Partial CDR3 DNA: TGTGCCAGCAGCTGGGGACTAGCGGGTCCCTACGAG. Its protein product is CASSWGLAGPYE. The whole CDR3 reads CASSWGLAGPYEQYF.

The table lists this clone with many counts. The read terminates 3 residues before the CDR3 end, so the remaining end is supplied by the germline J gene. The rearrangement uses TRBV5-1 and TRBJ2-2; D ambiguous. CDR1 SGHRS and CDR2 YFSETQ come from the germline V gene. V shed 0 bases and J shed 0 bases, with 3 bases lying between them. This CDR3 spans 14 amino acids. The CDR3 sequence: CASSLVANTGELFF. The covered CDR3 bases are TGCGCCAGCAGCTTGGTCGCGAACACCGGGGAG.

Many counts were recorded for this clone. The missing CDR3 end, 3 residues past where the read stops, is filled in from the germline J gene. The rearrangement links TRBV20-1 to TRBJ2-1; 11 bases fit TRBD2. Trimming removed 0 bases from V and 9 bases from J; junction bases left unmatched: 13. The germline CDR1 and CDR2 sequences are DFQATT and SNEGSKA (reference sequence). This CDR3 region has 17 residues. The CDR3 reads CSAREVDSGRAWGEQFF. The sequenced CDR3 bases are TGCAGTGCTAGAGAAGTTGATAGCGGGAGGGCCTGGGGTGAG.

This clone was picked up many times. The CDR3 is cut off 3 residues early in the read; its end comes from the germline J gene. This sequence joins TRBV29-1 and TRBJ2-3; D is ambiguous. V dropped 3 bases and J dropped 4 bases, with 2 bases sitting between them. The CDR3 has 10 residues. CDR1 and CDR2 (germline): SQVTM, ANQGSEA. Partial CDR3 DNA: TGCAGCGTTGACTCAGATACG. Its translation is CSVDSDT. The full CDR3 reads CSVDSDTQYF.

The table lists this clone with many counts. Sequencing ends 3 residues short of the CDR3 end; the germline J gene provides the rest. The V call is TRBV6-1, the J call TRBJ1-4; 7 bases align to TRBD1. Germline values: CDR1 MNHNS, CDR2 SASEGT. Trimming cost V 3 bases and J 10 bases; bases outside gene matches: 11. There are 15 residues in the CDR3. The DNA read from the CDR3 is TGTGCCAGCAGTGACGTAGACAGGGACCGATTAAAA. This translates into CASSDVDRDRLK. The entire CDR3 is CASSDVDRDRLKLFF.

This clone was detected ten times or more. The read comes to an end 3 residues before the CDR3 does, leaving the germline J gene to fill in the end. The chain is built from TRBV30 and TRBJ1-2, with 11 bases identical to TRBD1. V was clipped by 8 bases and J by 4 bases; unmatched bases: 9. Looked up from germline, CDR1 is GTSNPN and CDR2 is SVGIG (reference sequence). There are 14 residues in the CDR3. CDR3 sequence: CASARDRGSYGYTF. CDR3 DNA, as far as it was read: TGTGCCAGTGCCCGGGACAGGGGGTCCTATGGC.

Comments on this clone: The read gets to within 3 residues of the CDR3 end, and the germline J gene fills in the rest. The chain uses TRBV5-5 and TRBJ1-1; TRBD1 matches at 7 bases. The CDR3 sequence is 15 residues long. The J segment lost 3 bases and the V segment lost 1 base, leaving 6 bases of the junction unmatched. Germline V gives CDR1 SGHKS, CDR2 YYEKEE (reference sequence). The CDR3 bases that were read are TGTGCCAGCAGCTTGATTCCTACAGGGGACACTGAA. The encoded protein is CASSLIPTGDTE. The CDR3, in full, reads CASSLIPTGDTEAFF. Using reference TRBV5-5 and TRBJ1-1 for the parts outside the CDR3, the full variable domain is DAGVTQSPTHLIKTRGQQVTLRCSPISGHKSVSWYQQVLGQGPQFIFQYYEKEERGRGNFPDRFSARQFPNYSSELNVNALLLGDSALYLCASSLIPTGDTEAFFGQGTRLTVV.

This clone has a count of ten or more. Read sequence stops 3 residues before the CDR3 end, and the germline J gene provides the missing end. This chain connects TRBV5-1 to TRBJ2-7; 9 bases are a match to TRBD1. Germline V gene sequence: CDR1 SGHRS, CDR2 YFSETQ. V lost 4 bases and J lost 3; bases outside the gene matches: 8. This CDR3 has 15 amino acids. CDR3 region: CASSAGTGGFYEQYF. The sequenced part of the CDR3 DNA is TGCGCCAGCAGCGCCGGCACAGGGGGCTTCTACGAG.

This clone has at least ten counts. The CDR3 end falls 3 residues outside the read, so it is completed with the germline J gene. The chain has TRBV10-3 and TRBJ2-1; 14 bases fit TRBD2. This CDR3 region has 15 residues. Germline V lookup: CDR1 ENHRY, CDR2 SYGVKD. V gave up 7 bases and J gave up 8 bases; unmatched junction bases: 7. CDR3 DNA (partial): TGTGCCATCACCCCTCGGACTAGCGGGAGGTATGAG. Translation: CAITPRTSGRYE. The CDR3 in full is CAITPRTSGRYEQFF.

This clone was seen ten or more times. Read coverage stops 3 residues before the CDR3 terminus; the germline J gene supplies the remainder. V and J are TRBV4-1 and TRBJ2-1; 10 nucleotides line up with TRBD2. This CDR3 is built from 16 residues. The V and J ends lost 3 bases and 0 bases, in that order; junction bases with no gene match: 2. Germline V gene lookup returns CDR1 MGHRA and CDR2 YSYEKL. CDR3 bases read: TGCGCCAGCAGCCACGGACTAGCGGACTCCTACAATGAG. Translated: CASSHGLADSYNE. The whole CDR3 is CASSHGLADSYNEQFF.

This clone was recorded many times. The read gets to within 3 residues of the CDR3 end, and the germline J gene fills in the rest. V usage is TRBV5-1 and J usage is TRBJ1-1; 7 nucleotides line up with TRBD1. CDR1 is SGHRS, CDR2 YFSETQ, per germline. This CDR3 contains 14 residues. J lost 4 bases, V lost 3 bases, and 6 bases had no gene match. The CDR3 here is CASSYRGGPTEAFF. The CDR3 DNA, read in part, is TGCGCCAGCAGCTACAGGGGTGGGCCCACTGAA.